The TCR beta chain under discussion was sequenced for a study of blood T cell repertoires in COVID-19. Study details: Samples came from the United States, Italy and Spain, spanning acute and convalescent COVID-19. PBMCs, B-cell-depleted T cells, or T cells were the source of the cDNA or gDNA that made up the material.

Trimming pared 5 bases from V and 5 bases from J, leaving 12 bases between. Germline assignment: CDR1 SGHVS and CDR2 FQNEAQ. The CDR3 totals 13 residues. The protocol was immunoSEQ multiplex PCR, while the TCRdb copy is restricted to in-frame clones and leaves out a portion. The data show 100,000 to 150,000 clones, 85% seen once. Sequencing used peripheral blood. This sequence joins TRBV7-8 and TRBJ1-2; D uncertain. The TCR originated in an elderly man with active or convalescent COVID-19. Here the CDR3 reads CASSPASHYGYTF. The CDR3 DNA sequence: TGTGCCAGCAGCCCCGCTAGTCATTATGGCTACACCTTC.